What follows are 6 T cell receptor beta chains derived from one specimen sequenced in a study of blood T cell repertoires in COVID-19. Repertoires were generated with immunoSEQ multiplex PCR, while TCRdb's copy carries only in-frame clones and drops some. The sample shows a few hundred thousand clones, approximately 89% of them seen only once. The sequencing sample was made of PBMCs or T cells enriched from blood (not recorded which). The receptors shown here come from a woman aged 40 to 50 who had been exposed to COVID-19.

In this sample, this clone turned up once. The chain has TRBV5-5 and TRBJ2-5; D is possibly TRBD2 (7 bases). V lost 0 bases to trimming and J lost 2 bases, with 11 bases between them. This CDR3 has 15 residues. CDR1 is SGHKS, CDR2 YYEKEE, per germline (reference sequence). The DNA of the CDR3 is TGTGCCAGCAGCTTGGTAGGGGGGGTACAAGAGACCCAGTACTTC. Encoded protein: CASSLVGGVQETQYF.

The CDR3, as DNA: TGTGCCAGCAGCCAAGTTAGCGGCCTAGCGGGAGGGAGAGGGAATGAGCAGTTCTTC. As protein: CASSQVSGLAGGRGNEQFF. This chain connects TRBV14 to TRBJ2-1, with 12 positions matching TRBD2. CDR1 and CDR2 from the germline V gene are SGHDN and FVKESK. J gave up 7 bases and V 1 base, and 14 bases lay outside the gene matches. The CDR3 extends over 19 amino acids.

The genes are TRBV7-9 and TRBJ2-7, with 7 bases that match TRBD1. This CDR3 has 15 amino acids. Germline assignment: CDR1 SEHNR and CDR2 FQNEAQ (reference sequence). Losses at the gene ends were 1 base for V and 1 base for J; bases not matched to a gene: 4. The DNA of the CDR3 is TGTGCCAGCAGCTTAGTAGGGGGCCTGTCCTACGAGCAGTACTTC. Residues: CASSLVGGLSYEQYF.

This clone was observed once. The V call is TRBV30, the J call TRBJ2-1, with TRBD1 matching over 8 bases. V lost 2 bases, J lost 4 bases, and 13 bases stayed unmatched. Germline V gene sequence: CDR1 GTSNPN, CDR2 SVGIG (reference sequence). This CDR3 is 17 amino acids long. CDR3 residues: CAWSIPLRDRRYNEQFF. CDR3 nucleotide sequence: TGTGCCTGGAGTATACCTTTGCGGGACAGGAGATACAATGAGCAGTTCTTC.

Worth noting for this clone: Other nucleotide sequences from this sample produce the same CDR3. The gene calls are TRBV5-1 and TRBJ1-2, with D possibly TRBD1 on 6 matching bases. This CDR3 comprises 13 residues. Deletions cut 4 bases from V and 2 bases from J, with 9 bases between. The germline gives CDR1 SGHRS, CDR2 YFSETQ. CDR3 nucleotides: TGCGCCAGCAGCACGGGACAAAACTATGGCTACACCTTC. This codes for CASSTGQNYGYTF.

The chain uses TRBV20-1 and TRBJ1-4; D is uncertain. Germline CDR1 reads DFQATT; CDR2 reads SNEGSKA (reference sequence). V shed 6 bases and J shed 7 bases, with 6 bases lying between them. This CDR3 is 10 amino acids long. For the CDR3, the DNA is TGCAGTGCCGGCGGTGAAAAACTGTTTTTT. This sequence encodes CSAGGEKLFF.